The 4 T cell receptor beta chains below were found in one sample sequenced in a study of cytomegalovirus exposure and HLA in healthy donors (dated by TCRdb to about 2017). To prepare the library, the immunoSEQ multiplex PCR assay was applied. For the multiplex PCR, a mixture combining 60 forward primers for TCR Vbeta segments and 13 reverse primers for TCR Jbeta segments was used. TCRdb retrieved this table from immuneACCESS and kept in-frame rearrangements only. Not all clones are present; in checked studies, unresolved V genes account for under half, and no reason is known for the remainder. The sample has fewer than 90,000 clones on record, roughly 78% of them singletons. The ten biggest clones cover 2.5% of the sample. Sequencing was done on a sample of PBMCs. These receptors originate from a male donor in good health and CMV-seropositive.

CDR3 sequence: CASSKLATDTQYF. DNA of the CDR3: TGTGCCAGCAGTAAACTAGCGACAGATACGCAGTATTTT. The chain links TRBV6-5 to TRBJ2-3; 7 bases map to TRBD2. With 5 bases clipped from V and 3 bases from J, the junction kept 2 bases outside the gene matches. Germline CDR1 is MNHEY and CDR2 is SVGAGI. The CDR3 runs to 13 residues.

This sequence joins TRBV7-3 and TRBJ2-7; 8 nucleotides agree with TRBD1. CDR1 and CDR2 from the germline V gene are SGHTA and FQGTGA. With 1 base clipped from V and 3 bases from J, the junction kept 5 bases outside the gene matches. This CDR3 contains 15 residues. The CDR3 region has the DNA TGTGCCAGCAGCTTAAGCCCCGGACAGGGCTACGAGCAGTACTTC. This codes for CASSLSPGQGYEQYF.

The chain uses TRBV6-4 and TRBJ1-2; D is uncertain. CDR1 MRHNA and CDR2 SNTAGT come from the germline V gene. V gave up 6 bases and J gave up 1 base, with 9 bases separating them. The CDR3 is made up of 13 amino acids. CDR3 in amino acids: CASSRGDNYGYTF. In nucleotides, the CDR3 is TGTGCCAGCAGCCGGGGAGATAACTATGGCTACACCTTC.

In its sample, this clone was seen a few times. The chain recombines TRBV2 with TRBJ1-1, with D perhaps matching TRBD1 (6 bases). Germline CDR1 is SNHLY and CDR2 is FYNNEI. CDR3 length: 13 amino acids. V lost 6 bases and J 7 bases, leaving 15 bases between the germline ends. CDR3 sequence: CASRSQGSNEAFF. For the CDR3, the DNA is TGTGCCAGCAGGTCGCAGGGGTCCAATGAAGCTTTCTTT.